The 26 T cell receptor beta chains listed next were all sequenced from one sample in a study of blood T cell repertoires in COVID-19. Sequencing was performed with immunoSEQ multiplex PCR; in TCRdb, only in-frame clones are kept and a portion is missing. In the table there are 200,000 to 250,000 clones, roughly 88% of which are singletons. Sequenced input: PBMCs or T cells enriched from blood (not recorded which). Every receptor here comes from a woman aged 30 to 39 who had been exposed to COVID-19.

Written as DNA, the CDR3 is TGTGCCACCCAAAAGGTACAGGGCGGCGAGCAGTACTTC. It translates to CATQKVQGGEQYF. The chain joins TRBV15 to TRBJ2-7; possibly TRBD1 for D (6 bases). Looked up from germline, CDR1 is LNHNV and CDR2 is YYDKDF (reference sequence). Trimming took off 8 bases at V and 6 bases at J, with 17 bases between the two ends. This CDR3 region has 13 residues.

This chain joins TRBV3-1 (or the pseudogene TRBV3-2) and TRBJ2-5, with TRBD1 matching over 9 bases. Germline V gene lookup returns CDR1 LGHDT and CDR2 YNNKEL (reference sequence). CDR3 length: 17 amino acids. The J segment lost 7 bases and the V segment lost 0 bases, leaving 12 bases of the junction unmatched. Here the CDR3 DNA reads TGTGCCAGCAGCCAAGATCGGGACAGGGTACGCTTAGGGACCCAGTACTTC. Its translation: CASSQDRDRVRLGTQYF.

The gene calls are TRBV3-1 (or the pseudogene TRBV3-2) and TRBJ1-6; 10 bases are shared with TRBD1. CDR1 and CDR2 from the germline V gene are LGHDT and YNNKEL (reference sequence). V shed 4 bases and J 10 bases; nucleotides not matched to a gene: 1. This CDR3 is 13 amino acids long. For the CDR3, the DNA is TGTGCCAGCAGCCCGGACAGGGGGTCACCCCTCCACTTT. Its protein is CASSPDRGSPLHF.

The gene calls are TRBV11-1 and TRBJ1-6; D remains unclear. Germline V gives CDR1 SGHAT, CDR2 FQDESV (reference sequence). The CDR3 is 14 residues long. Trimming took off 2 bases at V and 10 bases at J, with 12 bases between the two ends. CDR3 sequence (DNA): TGTGCCAGCAGCTTATTACGCTCGGGATCACCCCTCCACTTT. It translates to CASSLLRSGSPLHF.

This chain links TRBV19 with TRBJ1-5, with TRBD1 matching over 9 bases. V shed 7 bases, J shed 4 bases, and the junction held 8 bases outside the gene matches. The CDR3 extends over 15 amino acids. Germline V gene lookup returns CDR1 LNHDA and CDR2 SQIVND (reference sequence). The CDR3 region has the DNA TGTGCCAGTAACACCAACAGGGGGCGAAATCAGCCCCAGCATTTT. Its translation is CASNTNRGRNQPQHF.

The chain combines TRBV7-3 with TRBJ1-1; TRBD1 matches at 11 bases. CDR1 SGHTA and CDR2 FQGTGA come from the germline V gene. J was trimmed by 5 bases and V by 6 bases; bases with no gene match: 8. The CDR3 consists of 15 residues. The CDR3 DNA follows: TGTGCCAGCAGTGCTCAAGGACAGGGGGCGACTGAAGCTTTCTTT. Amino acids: CASSAQGQGATEAFF.

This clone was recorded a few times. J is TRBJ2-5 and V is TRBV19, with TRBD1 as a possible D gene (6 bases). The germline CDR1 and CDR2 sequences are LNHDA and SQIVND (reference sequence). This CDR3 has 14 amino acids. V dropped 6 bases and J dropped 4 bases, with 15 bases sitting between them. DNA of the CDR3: TGTGCCAGTAGCCCAACAGGGCGTGGAGAGACCCAGTACTTC. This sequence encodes CASSPTGRGETQYF.

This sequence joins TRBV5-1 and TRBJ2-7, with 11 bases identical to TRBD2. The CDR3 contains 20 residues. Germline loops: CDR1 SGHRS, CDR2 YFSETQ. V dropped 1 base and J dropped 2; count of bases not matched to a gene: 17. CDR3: CASSLRDSGLAGVIAYEQYF. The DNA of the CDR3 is TGCGCCAGCAGCTTGAGGGACTCCGGACTAGCGGGCGTAATAGCCTACGAGCAGTACTTC.

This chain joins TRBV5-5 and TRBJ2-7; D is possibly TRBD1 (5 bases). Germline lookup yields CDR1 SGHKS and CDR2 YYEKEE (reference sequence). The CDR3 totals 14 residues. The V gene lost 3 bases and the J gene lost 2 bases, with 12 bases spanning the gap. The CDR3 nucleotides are TGTGCCAGCAGCTCCCAGGGCATTACCTACGAGCAGTACTTC. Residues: CASSSQGITYEQYF.

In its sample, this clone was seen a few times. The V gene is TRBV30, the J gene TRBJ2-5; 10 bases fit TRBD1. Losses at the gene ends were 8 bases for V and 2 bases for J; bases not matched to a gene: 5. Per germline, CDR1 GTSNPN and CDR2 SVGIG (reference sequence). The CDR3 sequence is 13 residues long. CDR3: CAGGTGDQETQYF. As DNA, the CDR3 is TGTGCCGGCGGGACAGGGGATCAAGAGACCCAGTACTTC.

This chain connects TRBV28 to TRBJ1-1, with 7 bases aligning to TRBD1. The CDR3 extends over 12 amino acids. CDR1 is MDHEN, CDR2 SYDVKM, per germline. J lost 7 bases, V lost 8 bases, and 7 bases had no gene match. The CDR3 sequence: CASGQAYHEAFF. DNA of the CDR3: TGTGCCAGCGGACAGGCCTACCATGAAGCTTTCTTT. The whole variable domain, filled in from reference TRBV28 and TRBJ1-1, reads DVKVTQSSRYLVKRTGEKVFLECVQDMDHENMFWYRQDPGLGLRLIYFSYDVKMKEKGDIPEGYSVSREKKERFSLILESASTNQTSMYLCASGQAYHEAFFGQGTRLTVV.

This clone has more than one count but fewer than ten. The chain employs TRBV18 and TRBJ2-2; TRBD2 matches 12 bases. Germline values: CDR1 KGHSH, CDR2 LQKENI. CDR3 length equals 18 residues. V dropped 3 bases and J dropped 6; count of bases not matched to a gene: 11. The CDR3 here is CASSPRTSGKIGAGELFF. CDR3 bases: TGTGCCAGCTCACCTCGGACTAGCGGGAAGATTGGGGCCGGGGAGCTGTTTTTT.

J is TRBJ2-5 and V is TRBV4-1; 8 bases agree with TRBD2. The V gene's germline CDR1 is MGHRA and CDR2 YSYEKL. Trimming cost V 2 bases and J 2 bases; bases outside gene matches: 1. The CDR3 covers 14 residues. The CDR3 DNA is TGCGCCAGCAGCCAAAGACTAGCGCAAGAGACCCAGTACTTC. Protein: CASSQRLAQETQYF.

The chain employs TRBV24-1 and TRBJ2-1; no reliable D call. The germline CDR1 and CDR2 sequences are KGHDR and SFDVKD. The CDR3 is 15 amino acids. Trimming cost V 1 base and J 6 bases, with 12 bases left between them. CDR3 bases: TGTGCCACCAGTGATTTCAGAGACTCCGCCAATGAGCAGTTCTTC. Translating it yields CATSDFRDSANEQFF.

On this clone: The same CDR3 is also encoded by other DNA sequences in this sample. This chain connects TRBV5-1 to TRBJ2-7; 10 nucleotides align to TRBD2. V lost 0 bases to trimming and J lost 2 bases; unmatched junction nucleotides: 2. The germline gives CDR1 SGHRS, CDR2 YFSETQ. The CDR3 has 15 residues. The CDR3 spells CASSLGLAGAYEQYF. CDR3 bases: TGCGCCAGCAGCTTGGGACTAGCGGGTGCCTACGAGCAGTACTTC.

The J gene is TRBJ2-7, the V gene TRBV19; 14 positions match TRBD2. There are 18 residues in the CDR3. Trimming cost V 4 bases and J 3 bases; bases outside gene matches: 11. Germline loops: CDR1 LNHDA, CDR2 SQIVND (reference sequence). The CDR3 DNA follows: TGTGCCAGTAGTAAGGAGGGCCGACTAGCGGGAGGGGTCTACGAGCAGTACTTC. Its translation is CASSKEGRLAGGVYEQYF.

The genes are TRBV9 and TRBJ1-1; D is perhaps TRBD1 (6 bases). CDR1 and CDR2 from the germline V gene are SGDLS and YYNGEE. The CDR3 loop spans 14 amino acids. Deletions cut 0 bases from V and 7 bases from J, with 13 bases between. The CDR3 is CASSVVSGGGEAFF. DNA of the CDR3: TGTGCCAGCAGCGTAGTGAGTGGGGGCGGTGAAGCTTTCTTT. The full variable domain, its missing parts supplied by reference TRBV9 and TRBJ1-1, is DSGVTQTPKHLITATGQRVTLRCSPRSGDLSVYWYQQSLDQGLQFLIQYYNGEERAKGNILERFSAQQFPDLHSELNLSSLELGDSALYFCASSVVSGGGEAFFGQGTRLTVV.

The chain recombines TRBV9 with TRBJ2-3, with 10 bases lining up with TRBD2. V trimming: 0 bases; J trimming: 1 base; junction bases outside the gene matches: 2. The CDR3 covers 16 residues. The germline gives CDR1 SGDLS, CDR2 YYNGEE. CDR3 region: CASSVAGTSGTDTQYF. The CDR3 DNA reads TGTGCCAGCAGCGTAGCCGGGACTAGCGGCACAGATACGCAGTATTTT.

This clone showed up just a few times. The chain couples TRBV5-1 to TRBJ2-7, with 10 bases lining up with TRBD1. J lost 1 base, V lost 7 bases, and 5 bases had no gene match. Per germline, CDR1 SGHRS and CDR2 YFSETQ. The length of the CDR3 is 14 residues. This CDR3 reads CASQVGQGSYEQYF. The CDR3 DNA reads TGCGCCAGCCAGGTGGGACAGGGGTCCTACGAGCAGTACTTC.

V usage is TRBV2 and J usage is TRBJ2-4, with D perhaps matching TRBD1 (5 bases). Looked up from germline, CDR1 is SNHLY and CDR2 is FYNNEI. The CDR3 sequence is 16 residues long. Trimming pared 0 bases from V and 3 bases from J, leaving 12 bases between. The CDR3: CASSEAQGRGKNIQYF. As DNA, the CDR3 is TGTGCCAGCAGTGAAGCGCAGGGTAGGGGCAAAAACATTCAGTACTTC.

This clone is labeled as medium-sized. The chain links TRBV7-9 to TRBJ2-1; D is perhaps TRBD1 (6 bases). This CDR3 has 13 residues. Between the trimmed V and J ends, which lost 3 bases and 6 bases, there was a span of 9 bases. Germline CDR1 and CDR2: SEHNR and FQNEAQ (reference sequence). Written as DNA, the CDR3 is TGTGCCAGCAGCTTTTCGACAGGCAATGAGCAGTTCTTC. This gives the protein CASSFSTGNEQFF. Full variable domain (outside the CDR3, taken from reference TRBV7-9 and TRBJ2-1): DTGVSQNPRHKITKRGQNVTFRCDPISEHNRLYWYRQTLGQGPEFLTYFQNEAQLEKSRLLSDRFSAERPKGSFSTLEIQRTEQGDSAMYLCASSFSTGNEQFFGPGTRLTVL.

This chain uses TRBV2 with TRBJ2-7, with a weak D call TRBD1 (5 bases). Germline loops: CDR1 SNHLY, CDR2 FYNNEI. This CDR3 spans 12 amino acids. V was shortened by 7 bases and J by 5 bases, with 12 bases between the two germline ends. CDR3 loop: CASKQERNEQYF. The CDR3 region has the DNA TGTGCCAGCAAACAGGAGAGGAACGAGCAGTACTTC.

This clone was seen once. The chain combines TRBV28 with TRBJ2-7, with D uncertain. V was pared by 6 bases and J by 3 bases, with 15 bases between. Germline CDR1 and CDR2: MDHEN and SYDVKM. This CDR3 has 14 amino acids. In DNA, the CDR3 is TGTGCCAGCAGCCTATACGAAAGAAACTACGAGCAGTACTTC. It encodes CASSLYERNYEQYF.

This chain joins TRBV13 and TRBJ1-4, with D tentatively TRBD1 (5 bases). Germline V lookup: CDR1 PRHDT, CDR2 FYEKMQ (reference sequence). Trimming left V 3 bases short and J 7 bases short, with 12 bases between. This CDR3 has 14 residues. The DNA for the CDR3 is TGTGCCAGCAGCTTTCCAGGGAGGGCTGAAAAACTGTTTTTT. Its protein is CASSFPGRAEKLFF.

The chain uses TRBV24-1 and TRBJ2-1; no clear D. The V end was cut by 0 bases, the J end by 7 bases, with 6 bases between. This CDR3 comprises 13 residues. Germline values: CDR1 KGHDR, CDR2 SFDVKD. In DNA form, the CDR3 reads TGTGCCACCAGTGATTTGAGCCCTAATGAGCAGTTCTTC. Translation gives CATSDLSPNEQFF.

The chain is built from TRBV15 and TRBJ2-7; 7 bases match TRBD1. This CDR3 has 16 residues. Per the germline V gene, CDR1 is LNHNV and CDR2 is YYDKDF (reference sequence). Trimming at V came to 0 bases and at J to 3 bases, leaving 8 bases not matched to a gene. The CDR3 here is CATSREDETGRYEQYF. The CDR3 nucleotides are TGTGCCACCAGCAGAGAGGATGAGACAGGGCGCTACGAGCAGTACTTC.